The next 26 T cell receptor beta chains were all read from a single sample in a study of T-cell reconstitution after alpha-beta-depleted transplantation in children. It was with unique molecular identifiers that the TCRbeta library was prepared. Each CDR3 protein gets one entry after TCRdb re-called the PCR reads with MiXCR. This sample carries 9,000 or so distinct CDR3 sequences, around 13% of them seen once, and the ten largest clones take about 50%. The sample was PBMCs, mostly from graft donor cells, taken 60 days after TCRalphabeta/CD19-depleted stem cell transplant. These receptors originate from a male patient aged 10 to 17 who had a stem cell transplant for acute lymphoblastic leukemia, so the T cells may come from the graft donor.

This sequence joins TRBV29-1 and TRBJ2-5; D might be TRBD2 (5 bases). The ends were cut back, 6 bases at V and 9 bases at J, with 17 bases in the middle. Germline V CDR1 and CDR2: SQVTM, ANQGSEA. This CDR3 is 12 amino acids long. CDR3 sequence (DNA): TGCAGCGTGGCTCAAGGCTGGGAGCCCCAGTACTTC. Translating it yields CSVAQGWEPQYF.

This clonotype was seen many times. The rearrangement links TRBV6-5 to TRBJ1-5; 8 nucleotides match TRBD1. The CDR3 length is 16 residues. Looked up from germline, CDR1 is MNHEY and CDR2 is SVGAGI. The ends lost 0 bases at V and 4 bases at J; junction bases unmatched: 5. This CDR3 reads CASSYSQGAVNQPQHF. In nucleotides, the CDR3 is TGTGCCAGCAGTTACTCGCAGGGGGCTGTGAATCAGCCCCAGCATTTT.

This CDR3 reads CASSFRGQGVQYF. CDR3 nucleotide sequence: TGTGCCAGCAGTTTTAGGGGACAGGGGGTGCAGTACTTC. The chain carries TRBV12-3 or TRBV12-4 and TRBJ2-7, with 11 positions matching TRBD1. This CDR3 has 13 residues. J was trimmed by 9 bases and V by 3 bases; bases with no gene match: 4.

The genes are TRBV28 and TRBJ1-2; D ambiguous. Germline V CDR1 and CDR2: MDHEN, SYDVKM. V lost 10 bases and J 2 bases, leaving 17 bases between the germline ends. This CDR3 has 14 amino acids. The CDR3 loop is CAMGPGHLNYGYTF. The CDR3 nucleotides read TGTGCCATGGGCCCCGGGCACTTGAACTATGGCTACACCTTC.

This clonotype was recorded many times. This rearrangement joins TRBV6-5 to TRBJ2-7, with 8 bases matching TRBD1. The CDR3 extends over 14 amino acids. The ends lost 7 bases at V and 10 bases at J; junction bases unmatched: 15. Per germline, CDR1 MNHEY and CDR2 SVGAGI. CDR3 region: CASTPGGTPLYQYF. CDR3 nucleotides: TGTGCCAGCACTCCAGGGGGCACTCCTCTCTACCAGTACTTC.

This clonotype was seen only a few times. The chain has TRBV7-3 and TRBJ2-7; tentatively, D is TRBD1 or TRBD2 (5 bases each). This CDR3 spans 13 amino acids. Germline CDR1 is SGHTA and CDR2 is FQGTGA. Trimming left V 5 bases short and J 5 bases short, with 13 bases between. For the CDR3, the DNA is TGTGCCAGCAGCCCCGGGACGGTCGACGAGCAGTACTTC. It codes for CASSPGTVDEQYF. The full variable domain, rest sourced from reference TRBV7-3 and TRBJ2-7, is GAGVSQTPSNKVTEKGKYVELRCDPISGHTALYWYRQSLGQGPEFLIYFQGTGAADDSGLPNDRFFAVRPEGSVSTLKIQRTERGDSAVYLCASSPGTVDEQYFGPGTRLTVT.

This clonotype was picked up many times. The chain uses TRBV5-5 and TRBJ2-6, with 11 nucleotides matching TRBD2. In germline, CDR1 is SGHKS, CDR2 YYEKEE (reference sequence). This CDR3 contains 17 residues. V dropped 2 bases and J dropped 3; count of bases not matched to a gene: 4. CDR3 in amino acids: CASSFRLAGGGANVLTF. CDR3 nucleotide sequence: TGTGCCAGCAGCTTCAGGCTAGCGGGAGGTGGGGCCAACGTCCTGACTTTC.

Ten or more counts support this clonotype. The gene calls are TRBV5-6 and TRBJ2-3; D may be TRBD2 (5 bases). Per the germline V gene, CDR1 is SGHDT and CDR2 is YYEEEE. The V gene lost 5 bases and the J gene lost 1 base, with 11 bases spanning the gap. The CDR3 totals 14 residues. The CDR3: CASSSADCTDTQYF. As DNA, the CDR3 is TGTGCCAGCAGTTCTGCGGACTGCACAGATACGCAGTATTTT.

This clonotype was counted ten times or more. The V and J genes are TRBV27 and TRBJ1-5; D might be TRBD1 (6 bases). V was trimmed by 6 bases and J by 0 bases, leaving 15 bases between them. This CDR3 comprises 16 residues. CDR1 is MNHEY and CDR2 is SMNVEV in the germline V gene (reference sequence). In DNA form, the CDR3 reads TGTGCCAGCAGGACGGGACATTTTGATAGCAATCAGCCCCAGCATTTT. Amino acid sequence: CASRTGHFDSNQPQHF.

This clonotype was seen only once. A much larger clone lies a single base off, so this may be a read error. The chain couples TRBV20-1 to TRBJ2-1; no firm D call. Germline CDR1 DFQATT, CDR2 SNEGSKA (reference sequence). This CDR3 spans 15 amino acids. The CDR3 reads CSARDLESSYNGQFF. The CDR3 bases are TGCAGTGCTAGAGATTTAGAGAGCTCCTACAATGGGCAGTTCTTC.

This clonotype has ten or more counts. The chain has TRBV4-1 and TRBJ2-2; D gene uncertain. This CDR3 has 15 amino acids. Looked up from germline, CDR1 is MGHRA and CDR2 is YSYEKL. Trimming removed 3 bases from V and 1 base from J, with 9 bases in between. CDR3 loop: CASSQTARNTGELFF. DNA of the CDR3: TGCGCCAGCAGCCAGACCGCCAGGAACACCGGGGAGCTGTTTTTT.

This clonotype occurred many times. The gene calls are TRBV5-1 and TRBJ2-1, with 8 bases fitting TRBD1. Unmatched junction bases numbered 11, after V lost 4 bases and J lost 8 bases. The CDR3 is 15 amino acids. The germline V gene encodes CDR1 SGHRS and CDR2 YFSETQ. The CDR3 nucleotides are TGCGCCAGCAGCGCGGCCGGGACAGGCCTCCATGAGCAGTTCTTC. Amino acids: CASSAAGTGLHEQFF.

The chain links TRBV4-2 to TRBJ2-3; the match to TRBD2 covers 10 bases. The germline V gene encodes CDR1 LGHNA and CDR2 YNFKEQ. The CDR3 has 17 amino acids. Trimming cost V 4 bases and J 6 bases; bases outside gene matches: 13. CDR3 region: CASSRPPSGRARDTQYF. In DNA form, the CDR3 reads TGTGCCAGCAGCCGCCCCCCCAGCGGGAGGGCCAGGGATACGCAGTATTTT.

This clonotype was observed many times. V gene TRBV10-3 combines with J gene TRBJ2-5, with D unresolved. Trimming shortened V by 5 bases and J by 6 bases, and 19 bases separated the two germline ends. The length of the CDR3 is 15 residues. CDR1 is ENHRY, CDR2 SYGVKD, per germline. The CDR3 loop reads CAISPRSPLRKTQYF. CDR3 DNA: TGTGCCATCAGTCCACGTTCACCACTCCGGAAGACCCAGTACTTC.

As concerns this clonotype: The junction shows a germline mismatch at one end, possibly a read error. This chain connects TRBV28 to TRBJ1-6; unclear D gene. Germline loops: CDR1 MDHEN, CDR2 SYDVKM. This CDR3 has 14 residues. CDR3 residues: CASSFWRANSPLQF. Written as DNA, the CDR3 is TGTGCCAGCAGTTTCTGGAGGGCTAATTCACCCCTCCAATTT.

This clonotype was detected many times. This sequence joins TRBV27 and TRBJ2-7; possible D gene TRBD1, 6 bases. Trimming took off 3 bases at V and 0 bases at J, with 12 bases between the two ends. Germline CDR1 reads MNHEY; CDR2 reads SMNVEV (reference sequence). CDR3 length: 15 residues. CDR3 residues: CASSLDSRNSYEQYF. DNA for the CDR3: TGTGCCAGCAGTTTGGACAGCCGGAACTCCTACGAGCAGTACTTC.

In this sample, this clonotype turned up many times. DNA for the CDR3: TGTGCCAGCAGTTACAAACGGACTGGGTCCAAAAACATTCAGTACTTC. Translated: CASSYKRTGSKNIQYF. The chain has TRBV6-2 or TRBV6-3 and TRBJ2-4; possible D gene TRBD2, 5 bases. V was clipped by 2 bases and J by 2 bases, with 13 bases between them. The CDR3 totals 16 residues. Germline V gives CDR1 MNHEY, CDR2 SVGEGT.

This clonotype was detected ten times or more. V gene TRBV15 combines with J gene TRBJ1-2; D unclear. In germline, CDR1 is LNHNV, CDR2 YYDKDF (reference sequence). V was pared by 4 bases and J by 7 bases, with 16 bases between. CDR3 length: 14 residues. The CDR3 sequence is CATSIYSDAAGYTF. CDR3 nucleotide sequence: TGTGCCACCAGCATCTATTCCGACGCGGCTGGCTACACCTTC.

This clonotype was recorded many times. The chain employs TRBV12-3 or TRBV12-4 and TRBJ2-3; D is ambiguous. The CDR3 totals 15 residues. Trimming took off 4 bases at V and 1 base at J, with 12 bases between the two ends. The CDR3, as DNA: TGTGCCAGCAGTTATCCTAGTGGCGGCACAGATACGCAGTATTTT. Its translation is CASSYPSGGTDTQYF.

The J gene is TRBJ1-4, the V gene TRBV18; no definite D call. The CDR3 runs to 17 residues. Trimming cost V 1 base and J 4 bases, with 16 bases left between them. The germline V gene encodes CDR1 KGHSH and CDR2 LQKENI. The chain's CDR3 is CASSPLEGGGFNEKLFF. For the CDR3, the DNA is TGTGCCAGCTCACCACTGGAGGGAGGCGGCTTTAATGAAAAACTGTTTTTT.

This clonotype was counted ten times or more. V usage is TRBV20-1 and J usage is TRBJ2-1; TRBD1 agrees at 8 bases. Germline V lookup: CDR1 DFQATT, CDR2 SNEGSKA (reference sequence). This CDR3 comprises 14 residues. After removal of 2 bases from V and 0 bases from J, the junction contained 0 bases not matched to a gene. The CDR3 DNA is TGCAGTGCTAGACAGGGGGCCTCCTACAATGAGCAGTTCTTC. Its protein product is CSARQGASYNEQFF.

This clonotype was observed many times. The chain couples TRBV5-1 to TRBJ2-1; 11 bases map to TRBD2. This CDR3 is 16 amino acids long. Germline loops: CDR1 SGHRS, CDR2 YFSETQ. Trimming removed 0 bases from V and 7 bases from J; junction bases left unmatched: 6. For the CDR3, the DNA is TGCGCCAGCAGCTTGGGAACTAGCGGGGGAGGTAATGAGCAGTTCTTC. Encoded protein: CASSLGTSGGGNEQFF.

At least ten counts were recorded for this clonotype. This chain joins TRBV5-1 and TRBJ2-7; TRBD2 might be the D (5 bases). CDR1 SGHRS and CDR2 YFSETQ come from the germline V gene. V lost 6 bases and J 0 bases, leaving 13 bases between the germline ends. CDR3 length: 14 residues. Written as DNA, the CDR3 is TGCGCCAGCAATTTAGCGCCCAGCTCCTACGAGCAGTACTTC. Translated, it gives CASNLAPSSYEQYF.

J is TRBJ2-7 and V is TRBV5-1; D perhaps matches TRBD1 (5 bases). Germline V gene lookup returns CDR1 SGHRS and CDR2 YFSETQ. This CDR3 has 13 amino acids. V lost 5 bases and J 0 bases, leaving 9 bases between the germline ends. The CDR3 sequence: CASRQGFSYEQYF. The CDR3 region has the DNA TGCGCCAGCAGGCAGGGCTTCTCCTACGAGCAGTACTTC.

At least ten counts were recorded for this clonotype. The V and J genes are TRBV7-9 and TRBJ2-1, with 9 bases fitting TRBD1. The J segment lost 8 bases and the V segment lost 5 bases, leaving 10 bases of the junction unmatched. Germline V lookup: CDR1 SEHNR, CDR2 FQNEAQ (reference sequence). The CDR3 sequence is 15 residues long. CDR3 protein: CASSPRGTGSDEQFF. CDR3 sequence (DNA): TGTGCCAGCAGCCCCAGAGGGACAGGGTCAGATGAGCAGTTCTTC.

For this clonotype: A read error may account for a junction end that differs from germline. The chain has TRBV5-1 and TRBJ1-4; a weak D match, TRBD1 (5 bases). In germline, CDR1 is SGHRS, CDR2 YFSETQ. The CDR3 is made up of 15 amino acids. DNA of the CDR3: TGCGCCAGCAAACCCCAGGGAGCAACTAATGAAAAACCGTTTTTT. Translated, it gives CASKPQGATNEKPFF. Based on the CDR3 plus reference TRBV5-1 and TRBJ1-4, the full variable domain is KAGVTQTPRYLIKTRGQQVTLSCSPISGHRSVSWYQQTPGQGLQFLFEYFSETQRNKGNFPGRFSGRQFSNSRSEMNVSTLELGDSALYLCASKPQGATNEKPFFGSGTQLSVL.